One and the same sample provided the 32 T cell receptor beta chains below, sequenced in a study of T cell changes during pregnancy in multiple sclerosis. The assay was immunoSEQ multiplex PCR, and TCRdb's table has in-frame clones only and misses some. This sample has more than 55,000 clones; roughly nine tenths occur once, and the top ten carry more than 2%. Source: peripheral blood, taken in the first trimester of pregnancy. The receptors stem from a female donor in good health, enrolled as a control in a pregnancy study.

J is TRBJ2-2 and V is TRBV5-6; 7 bases align to TRBD2. The CDR3 loop spans 17 amino acids. Unmatched junction bases numbered 14, after V lost 3 bases and J lost 6 bases. CDR1 and CDR2 (germline): SGHDT, YYEEEE. The CDR3 reads CASSSFLVGGSPGELFF. For the CDR3, the DNA is TGTGCCAGCAGCTCGTTTCTTGTGGGAGGGTCCCCCGGGGAGCTGTTTTTT.

The V gene is TRBV7-2, the J gene TRBJ2-7; 16 positions agree with TRBD2. The CDR3 length is 19 residues. In germline, CDR1 is SGHTA, CDR2 FQGNSA. V lost 2 bases to trimming and J lost 7 bases; unmatched junction nucleotides: 14. The CDR3 region has the DNA TGTGCCAGCAGCTTAAGGGACACCGGGACTAGCGGGAGGGTCAGGGAGCAGTACTTC. Translated: CASSLRDTGTSGRVREQYF.

The chain carries TRBV9 and TRBJ2-1; 9 bases are shared with TRBD2. This CDR3 has 17 residues. Trimming removed 4 bases from V and 4 bases from J; junction bases left unmatched: 12. Germline values: CDR1 SGDLS, CDR2 YYNGEE. CDR3 coding DNA: TGTGCCAGCAGCCCCCCGCCCAGCGGGGGGTCTTACAATGAGCAGTTCTTC. Its protein is CASSPPPSGGSYNEQFF.

The V gene is TRBV27, the J gene TRBJ1-2; TRBD1 might be the D (6 bases). Germline lookup yields CDR1 MNHEY and CDR2 SMNVEV (reference sequence). This CDR3 is built from 15 residues. Trimming pared 4 bases from V and 6 bases from J, leaving 18 bases between. CDR3 nucleotide sequence: TGTGCCAGCAGTTGGTCAGGTTGGGGGCCAGATGGCTACACCTTC. This translates into CASSWSGWGPDGYTF.

This rearrangement joins TRBV19 to TRBJ1-6, with D unclear. The germline V gene encodes CDR1 LNHDA and CDR2 SQIVND (reference sequence). The CDR3 runs to 16 residues. Trimming stripped 1 base from V and 9 bases from J, with 16 bases between. The CDR3 bases are TGTGCCAGTAGTATAGTGTTTTCGCCGGGTTCTTCACCCCTCCACTTT. Its translation: CASSIVFSPGSSPLHF. Filled out from reference TRBV19 and TRBJ1-6, the complete variable domain reads DGGITQSPKYLFRKEGQNVTLSCEQNLNHDAMYWYRQDPGQGLRLIYYSQIVNDFQKGDIAEGYSVSREKKESFPLTVTSAQKNPTAFYLCASSIVFSPGSSPLHFGNGTRLTVT.

The chain couples TRBV2 to TRBJ2-3, with D perhaps TRBD2 (6 bases). V was cut by 4 bases and J by 2 bases, with 13 bases left in between. Germline V gene sequence: CDR1 SNHLY, CDR2 FYNNEI. There are 15 residues in the CDR3. The CDR3 nucleotides are TGTGCCAGCAGTGTGTCCCTGGGACTCACAGATACGCAGTATTTT. Translating it yields CASSVSLGLTDTQYF.

This clone is a singleton in its sample. The chain recombines TRBV13 with TRBJ2-1; 8 nucleotides align to TRBD2. Per the germline V gene, CDR1 is PRHDT and CDR2 is FYEKMQ (reference sequence). The junction had 4 bases not matched to a gene; V was cut back by 1 base and J by 2 bases. The CDR3 length is 16 residues. The CDR3 spells CASSLAEGLAYNEQFF. CDR3 DNA: TGTGCCAGCAGCTTAGCTGAGGGACTAGCCTACAATGAGCAGTTCTTC.

This sequence joins TRBV29-1 and TRBJ1-3; D not resolved. The V and J ends lost 4 bases and 0 bases respectively, with 10 bases between them. CDR3 length: 14 amino acids. Germline CDR1 is SQVTM and CDR2 is ANQGSEA. The CDR3: CSVVTSYSGNTIYF. CDR3 DNA: TGCAGCGTTGTGACAAGTTACTCTGGAAACACCATATATTTT. The whole variable domain, remainder taken from reference TRBV29-1 and TRBJ1-3, is SAVISQKPSRDICQRGTSLTIQCQVDSQVTMMFWYRQQPGQSLTLIATANQGSEATYESGFVIDKFPISRPNLTFSTLTVSNMSPEDSSIYLCSVVTSYSGNTIYFGEGSWLTVV.

The chain carries TRBV7-6 and TRBJ2-1; TRBD2 matches at 10 bases. The CDR3 loop spans 15 amino acids. Trimming cost V 7 bases and J 8 bases; bases outside gene matches: 11. Germline CDR1 is SGHVS and CDR2 is FNYEAQ. The CDR3 loop is CASTKAGGRFDEQFF. The CDR3 DNA follows: TGTGCCAGCACCAAAGCGGGAGGGAGGTTTGATGAGCAGTTCTTC.

About this clone: At one boundary the junction diverges from the germline segment, which might be a read error. V is TRBV2 and J is TRBJ2-3; possible D gene TRBD2, 5 bases. The CDR3 has 17 amino acids. Per the germline V gene, CDR1 is SNHLY and CDR2 is FYNNEI. The CDR3 here is CASREGSGTEYTDTQYF. CDR3 DNA: TGTGCCAGCAGGGAAGGAAGCGGTACCGAATACACAGATACGCAGTATTTT.

There are a few counts of this clone. J is TRBJ1-5 and V is TRBV19; D gene ambiguous. CDR3 size: 13 residues. V was pared by 8 bases and J by 0 bases, with 8 bases between. CDR1 is LNHDA and CDR2 is SQIVND in the germline V gene (reference sequence). The CDR3 sequence is CASAVDSNQPQHF. The CDR3 coding sequence is TGTGCCAGTGCGGTAGATAGCAATCAGCCCCAGCATTTT.

The genes are TRBV20-1 and TRBJ2-7; tentatively, D is TRBD2 (5 bases). Germline CDR1 DFQATT, CDR2 SNEGSKA (reference sequence). Trimming left V 3 bases short and J 5 bases short, with 8 bases between. The CDR3 is 11 residues long. The CDR3 DNA reads as TGCAGTGCTAGCTTTAGCGACGAGCAGTACTTC. Translation gives CSASFSDEQYF.

The chain uses TRBV2 and TRBJ2-1; D remains ambiguous. Trimming shortened V by 3 bases and J by 13 bases, and 13 bases separated the two germline ends. CDR1 and CDR2 (germline): SNHLY, FYNNEI. The CDR3 extends over 12 amino acids. The CDR3 is CASSENRGSQFF. CDR3 DNA: TGTGCCAGCAGTGAGAATCGAGGATCTCAGTTCTTC.

CDR3 coding DNA: TGTGCCAGCAGCTCAATGGGGCGGTCCTACGAGCAGTACTTC. It specifies CASSSMGRSYEQYF. V gene TRBV7-9 combines with J gene TRBJ2-7, with a tentative D call TRBD1 (5 bases). Germline V gene sequence: CDR1 SEHNR, CDR2 FQNEAQ (reference sequence). Trimming removed 4 bases from V and 1 base from J, with 11 bases in between. The CDR3 spans 14 residues.

The chain employs TRBV6-1 and TRBJ1-2; TRBD1 might be the D (6 bases). Trimming pared 5 bases from V and 2 bases from J, leaving 9 bases between. Germline V CDR1 and CDR2: MNHNS, SASEGT. This CDR3 is built from 13 residues. The CDR3, as DNA: TGTGCCAGCAGTCCCGGGACAAACTATGGCTACACCTTC. Translated: CASSPGTNYGYTF.

This chain connects TRBV4-1 to TRBJ1-3; 9 nucleotides agree with TRBD1. Looked up from germline, CDR1 is MGHRA and CDR2 is YSYEKL. The CDR3 consists of 17 residues. V was pared by 1 base and J by 3 bases, with 7 bases of the junction left unmatched. This chain's CDR3 is CASSQAGDRGFGNTIYF. The CDR3, as DNA: TGCGCCAGCAGCCAAGCTGGAGACAGGGGGTTTGGAAACACCATATATTTT.

This chain links TRBV6-5 with TRBJ1-3; the D is unclear. Trimming removed 6 bases at V and 0 bases at J, with 9 bases between. This CDR3 spans 14 amino acids. Germline CDR1 and CDR2: MNHEY and SVGAGI. The CDR3 protein is CASSQAFSGNTIYF. In DNA, the CDR3 is TGTGCCAGCAGCCAGGCTTTCTCTGGAAACACCATATATTTT.

The DNA of the CDR3 is TGTGCCAGCAGGGCGACTAGCGTCGCCAGCACAGATACGCAGTATTTT. Translated, it gives CASRATSVASTDTQYF. This chain joins TRBV2 and TRBJ2-3, with 8 positions matching TRBD2. CDR1 and CDR2 from the germline V gene are SNHLY and FYNNEI. The CDR3 is 16 amino acids. The junction had 8 bases not matched to a gene; V was cut back by 6 bases and J by 0 bases.

This chain uses TRBV9 with TRBJ2-5; TRBD1 aligns across 11 bases. Germline CDR1 is SGDLS and CDR2 is YYNGEE. The J segment lost 4 bases and the V segment lost 3 bases, leaving 8 bases of the junction unmatched. CDR3 length: 16 residues. CDR3 DNA sequence: TGTGCCAGCAGCGCCCGTGGACAGGGGGCAGGAGAGACCCAGTACTTC. Encoded protein: CASSARGQGAGETQYF.

This clone was picked up a small number of times. The chain is built from TRBV19 and TRBJ2-5; 7 positions agree with TRBD2. Trimming removed 3 bases from V and 5 bases from J; junction bases left unmatched: 6. CDR3 length: 14 amino acids. Germline CDR1 is LNHDA and CDR2 is SQIVND (reference sequence). The CDR3 region is CASSIGTTPETQYF. CDR3 in DNA: TGTGCCAGTAGTATCGGGACTACGCCGGAGACCCAGTACTTC.

The genes are TRBV6-1 and TRBJ1-5; 8 bases map to TRBD1. The CDR3 length is 14 residues. Germline V gives CDR1 MNHNS, CDR2 SASEGT. With V trimmed by 5 bases and J by 3 bases, 3 bases remained unmatched. CDR3 in amino acids: CASSIQGANQPQHF. In DNA form, the CDR3 reads TGTGCCAGCAGTATCCAGGGGGCCAATCAGCCCCAGCATTTT.

This rearrangement joins TRBV7-8 to TRBJ2-7; D call uncertain. The CDR3 has 16 residues. Trimming took off 2 bases at V and 1 base at J, with 15 bases between the two ends. The germline V gene encodes CDR1 SGHVS and CDR2 FQNEAQ. The CDR3 spells CASSLKVITRSYEQYF. DNA of the CDR3: TGTGCCAGCAGCTTAAAAGTTATCACGCGGTCCTACGAGCAGTACTTC.

The chain recombines TRBV2 with TRBJ1-6, with 10 positions matching TRBD1. The germline V gene encodes CDR1 SNHLY and CDR2 FYNNEI. V lost 6 bases and J lost 4; bases outside the gene matches: 3. This CDR3 has 15 residues. The CDR3 DNA sequence: TGTGCCAGCAGAACGGACAGGGGGTATAATTCACCCCTCCACTTT. Protein product: CASRTDRGYNSPLHF.

The chain uses TRBV19 and TRBJ2-3, with TRBD1 matching 7 bases. The CDR3 loop spans 14 amino acids. Germline values: CDR1 LNHDA, CDR2 SQIVND (reference sequence). J lost 0 bases, V lost 7 bases, and 4 bases had no gene match. In DNA, the CDR3 is TGTGCCAGTACCCCGACAGGGAGCACAGATACGCAGTATTTT. This codes for CASTPTGSTDTQYF.

This clone has just one count. The chain recombines TRBV4-2 with TRBJ1-4; 9 nucleotides align to TRBD1. From germline, CDR1 is LGHNA and CDR2 YNFKEQ. J lost 7 bases, V lost 4 bases, and 16 bases had no gene match. The CDR3 has 18 amino acids. The CDR3 DNA reads TGTGCCAGCAGCCCCACGGAACCCGACAGGGGGGAGGCTGAAAAACTGTTTTTT. It is translated as CASSPTEPDRGEAEKLFF.

Only one count was recorded for this clone. This chain links TRBV7-8 with TRBJ1-5, with D tentatively TRBD1 (6 bases). The CDR3 covers 16 residues. V lost 6 bases and J 1 base, leaving 16 bases between the germline ends. Looked up from germline, CDR1 is SGHVS and CDR2 is FQNEAQ. CDR3 in amino acids: CASSRAQGLSNQPQHF. CDR3 sequence (DNA): TGTGCCAGCAGTCGGGCCCAGGGGCTAAGCAATCAGCCCCAGCATTTT. The entire variable domain, with the rest obtained from reference TRBV7-8 and TRBJ1-5, is as follows: GAGVSQSPRYKVAKRGQDVALRCDPISGHVSLFWYQQALGQGPEFLTYFQNEAQLDKSGLPSDRFFAERPEGSVSTLKIQRTQQEDSAVYLCASSRAQGLSNQPQHFGDGTRLSIL.

This clone was found a few times. V gene TRBV7-8 combines with J gene TRBJ1-1, with TRBD1 as a possible D gene (6 bases). The germline CDR1 and CDR2 sequences are SGHVS and FQNEAQ. This CDR3 spans 14 amino acids. The V end lost 5 bases, the J end lost 2 bases, and 12 bases lay between the germline ends. The CDR3 protein is CASSPWTENTEAFF. The CDR3 DNA is TGTGCCAGCAGCCCCTGGACAGAAAACACTGAAGCTTTCTTT.

This clone has only one observation. The CDR3 bases are TGTGCCAGCACCGGCGGGGCGTCTAGCACAGATACGCAGTATTTT. Protein sequence: CASTGGASSTDTQYF. The chain combines TRBV2 with TRBJ2-3; D is possibly TRBD2 (6 bases). The CDR3 runs to 15 residues. CDR1 and CDR2 (germline): SNHLY, FYNNEI. V lost 7 bases and J lost 0, with 14 bases in between.

The chain recombines TRBV29-1 with TRBJ2-1; tentative D call: TRBD2 (5 bases). The CDR3 has 13 residues. Germline V gene sequence: CDR1 SQVTM, CDR2 ANQGSEA. Trimming cost V 5 bases and J 3 bases, with 11 bases left between them. In DNA, the CDR3 is TGCAGCGTTCAGAGGGTTATCTACAATGAGCAGTTCTTC. This encodes CSVQRVIYNEQFF.

The V call is TRBV6-4, the J call TRBJ2-5; 9 nucleotides line up with TRBD1. The CDR3 consists of 20 residues. V was pared by 4 bases and J by 3 bases, with 21 bases of the junction left unmatched. Germline V gives CDR1 MRHNA, CDR2 SNTAGT. CDR3 in amino acids: CASSADSDRTGALCEETQYF. For the CDR3, the DNA is TGTGCCAGCAGTGCCGACTCGGATAGGACAGGGGCTTTGTGCGAAGAGACCCAGTACTTC.

The rearrangement uses TRBV29-1 and TRBJ2-7; 7 bases are a match to TRBD2. V trimming: 4 bases; J trimming: 2 bases; junction bases outside the gene matches: 5. The CDR3 contains 13 residues. Per germline, CDR1 SQVTM and CDR2 ANQGSEA. The CDR3 DNA reads TGCAGCGTTGGGGAGGGGAAGACCTACGAGCAGTACTTC. Its translation: CSVGEGKTYEQYF.

The chain uses TRBV29-1 and TRBJ1-1; D not certain. Germline CDR1 reads SQVTM; CDR2 reads ANQGSEA. Deletions cut 4 bases from V and 6 bases from J, with 15 bases between. The CDR3 totals 13 residues. As DNA, the CDR3 is TGCAGCGTTGTTCGGGTTTCGGTGGCTGAAGCTTTCTTT. Amino acid sequence: CSVVRVSVAEAFF.